The 24 T cell receptor beta chains reported below all come from one sample, sequenced in a study of OX40 agonist ivuxolimab in advanced cancers. Sequenced by immunoSEQ multiplex PCR; TCRdb stores in-frame clones only, minus some. This sample yields tens of thousands of clones, of which around 90% are seen a single time; under 35% belongs to the top ten. The sample was CD4+ or CD8+ T cells sorted from blood, taken in a trial of the OX40 agonist ivuxolimab. Receptors were obtained from an adult with an advanced solid tumor such as melanoma, head and neck, liver or kidney cancer.

CDR3 nucleotide sequence: TGTGCCAGCAGCGCCCAGGGACTAGCGTACACCGGGGAGCTGTTTTTT. Its protein product is CASSAQGLAYTGELFF. The chain joins TRBV9 to TRBJ2-2; 10 positions match TRBD2. The CDR3 runs 16 residues. With 3 bases clipped from V and 3 bases from J, the junction kept 5 bases outside the gene matches. Germline lookup yields CDR1 SGDLS and CDR2 YYNGEE. Full variable domain (outside the CDR3, taken from reference TRBV9 and TRBJ2-2): DSGVTQTPKHLITATGQRVTLRCSPRSGDLSVYWYQQSLDQGLQFLIQYYNGEERAKGNILERFSAQQFPDLHSELNLSSLELGDSALYFCASSAQGLAYTGELFFGEGSRLTVL.

The genes are TRBV11-1 and TRBJ2-3; D unresolved. Trimming removed 1 base at V and 2 bases at J, with 7 bases between. Germline V gene lookup returns CDR1 SGHAT and CDR2 FQDESV (reference sequence). This CDR3 has 14 amino acids. CDR3 DNA: TGTGCCAGCAGCTTAGGAGCGATCACAGATACGCAGTATTTT. This sequence encodes CASSLGAITDTQYF.

V gene TRBV4-3 combines with J gene TRBJ1-1; a weak D match, TRBD1 (5 bases). V dropped 6 bases and J dropped 3 bases, with 17 bases sitting between them. Looked up from germline, CDR1 is LGHNA and CDR2 is YSLEER. The CDR3 spans 15 residues. The CDR3 here is CASRQISGTYTEAFF. The CDR3 DNA reads TGCGCCAGCAGGCAAATCTCCGGGACCTACACTGAAGCTTTCTTT.

This rearrangement joins TRBV10-3 to TRBJ1-1, with a possible D match to TRBD1 (6 bases). The CDR3 covers 13 residues. Germline loops: CDR1 ENHRY, CDR2 SYGVKD. Trimming shortened V by 7 bases and J by 3 bases, and 12 bases separated the two germline ends. CDR3 bases: TGTGCCATCACCGGGACACTCGACACTGAAGCTTTCTTT. It yields the protein CAITGTLDTEAFF.

The V gene is TRBV7-2, the J gene TRBJ1-5; maybe TRBD1 (5 bases). In germline, CDR1 is SGHTA, CDR2 FQGNSA. The V end was cut by 1 base, the J end by 5 bases, with 6 bases between. This CDR3 has 13 amino acids. The CDR3 DNA follows: TGTGCCAGCAGCTTAGGACAGTATCAGCCCCAGCATTTT. It is translated as CASSLGQYQPQHF. The full variable domain, its missing parts supplied by reference TRBV7-2 and TRBJ1-5, is GAGVSQSPSNKVTEKGKDVELRCDPISGHTALYWYRQSLGQGLEFLIYFQGNSAPDKSGLPSDRFSAERTGGSVSTLTIQRTQQEDSAVYLCASSLGQYQPQHFGDGTRLSIL.

The V call is TRBV6-1, the J call TRBJ1-2, with unresolved D. CDR1 is MNHNS and CDR2 is SASEGT in the germline V gene. CDR3 length: 15 amino acids. The V end lost 7 bases, the J end lost 2 bases, and 17 bases lay between the germline ends. CDR3 region: CASMSRASQNYGYTF. The CDR3 nucleotides read TGTGCCAGCATGAGTCGTGCCAGCCAGAACTATGGCTACACCTTC.

This rearrangement joins TRBV12-5 to TRBJ1-1; D is undetermined. Looked up from germline, CDR1 is LGHNT and CDR2 is FRNRAP. The V end lost 3 bases, the J end lost 0 bases, and 8 bases lay between the germline ends. The length of the CDR3 is 14 residues. The CDR3 region is CASGFGDMNTEAFF. For the CDR3, the DNA is TGTGCTAGTGGTTTCGGGGATATGAACACTGAAGCTTTCTTT.

This clone turned up a few times. The chain carries TRBV5-1 and TRBJ1-1; 7 bases agree with TRBD1. Germline V gene lookup returns CDR1 SGHRS and CDR2 YFSETQ. Germline trimming cut 4 bases from V and 0 bases from J; bases unmatched to any gene: 9. This CDR3 contains 16 residues. This chain's CDR3 is CASSRGTERLNTEAFF. Written as DNA, the CDR3 is TGCGCCAGCAGCCGCGGGACAGAGAGATTGAACACTGAAGCTTTCTTT.

This sequence joins TRBV5-6 and TRBJ2-7; D unclear. The V gene lost 4 bases and the J gene lost 3 bases, with 14 bases spanning the gap. The CDR3 sequence is 14 residues long. Germline CDR1 and CDR2: SGHDT and YYEEEE. The CDR3 region is CASSPSGTDYEQYF. Here the CDR3 DNA reads TGTGCCAGCAGCCCCTCGGGCACCGACTACGAGCAGTACTTC.

This clone came up once. The chain employs TRBV18 and TRBJ1-2, with 7 bases matching TRBD1. The ends lost 3 bases at V and 8 bases at J; junction bases unmatched: 9. CDR3 length equals 14 residues. The V gene's germline CDR1 is KGHSH and CDR2 LQKENI. CDR3 bases: TGTGCCAGCTCACCCACAGGGGAATTGTGGGGCTACACCTTC. Its protein product is CASSPTGELWGYTF.

The chain recombines TRBV6-4 with TRBJ1-2; a possible D gene is TRBD1 (5 bases). Looked up from germline, CDR1 is MRHNA and CDR2 is SNTAGT. The CDR3 spans 14 residues. Trimming stripped 0 bases from V and 8 bases from J, with 13 bases between. CDR3 sequence (DNA): TGTGCCAGCAGTGACTCTAGGGGAATTGGGGGCTACACCTTC. It specifies CASSDSRGIGGYTF.

The chain has TRBV5-6 and TRBJ1-2; the match to TRBD1 covers 8 bases. The junction had 8 bases not matched to a gene; V was cut back by 2 bases and J by 5 bases. The CDR3 has 15 amino acids. Germline lookup yields CDR1 SGHDT and CDR2 YYEEEE. CDR3 nucleotides: TGTGCCAGCAGCTTAGAGGCAGGGGGCCATTATGGCTACACCTTC. Its translation is CASSLEAGGHYGYTF.

The V gene is TRBV19, the J gene TRBJ1-2; D gene unclear. This CDR3 contains 13 residues. V shed 2 bases and J shed 1 base, with 5 bases lying between them. From germline, CDR1 is LNHDA and CDR2 SQIVND (reference sequence). CDR3 loop: CASSILGNYGYTF. CDR3 sequence (DNA): TGTGCCAGTAGTATATTGGGTAACTATGGCTACACCTTC.

V usage is TRBV19 and J usage is TRBJ1-2; no definite D call. CDR1 is LNHDA, CDR2 SQIVND, per germline (reference sequence). Deletions cut 7 bases from V and 0 bases from J, with 9 bases between. The CDR3 loop spans 13 amino acids. CDR3 sequence reads: CASKSGANYGYTF. CDR3 coding DNA: TGTGCCAGTAAGAGTGGCGCTAACTATGGCTACACCTTC.

The chain carries TRBV11-3 and TRBJ2-3; D is unclear. Trimming cost V 1 base and J 0 bases, with 8 bases left between them. Per the germline V gene, CDR1 is SGHNT and CDR2 is YENEEA. The CDR3 spans 15 residues. For the CDR3, the DNA is TGTGCCAGCAGCTTAGTATCGGAAAGCACAGATACGCAGTATTTT. Its protein product is CASSLVSESTDTQYF.

The rearrangement links TRBV11-2 to TRBJ2-2; TRBD1 aligns across 7 bases. The germline V gene has CDR1 SGHAT and CDR2 FQNNGV. V dropped 5 bases and J dropped 1; count of bases not matched to a gene: 1. The CDR3 is 14 amino acids. This chain's CDR3 is CASSRTGNTGELFF. CDR3 nucleotides: TGTGCCAGCAGCCGGACAGGGAACACCGGGGAGCTGTTTTTT.

The V call is TRBV18, the J call TRBJ1-1; D is unresolved. The CDR3 sequence is 13 residues long. The V and J ends lost 1 base and 3 bases respectively, with 6 bases between them. Germline values: CDR1 KGHSH, CDR2 LQKENI. CDR3 residues: CASSPQADTEAFF. DNA for the CDR3: TGTGCCAGCTCACCACAGGCGGACACTGAAGCTTTCTTT.

The CDR3 DNA follows: TGTGCCAGCAGCTTAAGCCTAGCACAGAACACCGGGGAGCTGTTTTTT. It is translated as CASSLSLAQNTGELFF. J is TRBJ2-2 and V is TRBV7-2; weak D call: TRBD2 (5 bases). This CDR3 spans 16 amino acids. Trimming removed 2 bases from V and 1 base from J, with 11 bases in between. Germline CDR1 reads SGHTA; CDR2 reads FQGNSA.

This rearrangement joins TRBV7-2 to TRBJ2-5, with TRBD2 matching 9 bases. The junction had 7 bases not matched to a gene; V was cut back by 7 bases and J by 4 bases. Germline V CDR1 and CDR2: SGHTA, FQGNSA. The CDR3 consists of 14 residues. This CDR3 reads CASTFSGSGETQYF. In nucleotides, the CDR3 is TGTGCCAGCACCTTTAGCGGGAGTGGAGAGACCCAGTACTTC.

This clone came up once. The chain couples TRBV10-2 to TRBJ2-1, with unresolved D. The CDR3 has 16 amino acids. Per germline, CDR1 WSHSY and CDR2 SAAADI. Trimming pared 2 bases from V and 0 bases from J, leaving 11 bases between. DNA for the CDR3: TGCGCCAGCAGTGAGGGACCCCCTAGCTCCTACAATGAGCAGTTCTTC. This codes for CASSEGPPSSYNEQFF.

The sample holds one count of this clone. V usage is TRBV19 and J usage is TRBJ2-2, with D hard to call. V shed 7 bases and J shed 0 bases, with 12 bases lying between them. Germline V CDR1 and CDR2: LNHDA, SQIVND (reference sequence). CDR3 size: 15 residues. In nucleotides, the CDR3 is TGTGCCAGTACCCCGGACGGCGCGAACACCGGGGAGCTGTTTTTT. Residues: CASTPDGANTGELFF.

This clone was recorded once. The V gene is TRBV5-4, the J gene TRBJ2-6; D could derive from TRBD1 or TRBD2 (5 bases each). Deletions cut 1 base from V and 2 bases from J, with 10 bases between. The germline V gene encodes CDR1 SGHNT and CDR2 YYREEE (reference sequence). The CDR3 loop spans 16 amino acids. The CDR3 DNA follows: TGTGCCAGCAGCTTGCTGGGGGTGGCTGGGGCCAACGTCCTGACTTTC. Amino acids: CASSLLGVAGANVLTF.

The V gene is TRBV6-5, the J gene TRBJ1-2, with TRBD1 identical over 11 bases. The CDR3 runs 14 residues. The V gene's germline CDR1 is MNHEY and CDR2 SVGAGI. The J segment lost 2 bases and the V segment lost 5 bases, leaving 1 base of the junction unmatched. The CDR3 sequence: CASSRDRGNYGYTF. The DNA of the CDR3 is TGTGCCAGCAGTAGGGACAGGGGGAACTATGGCTACACCTTC.

The J gene is TRBJ1-6, the V gene TRBV6-5; 10 bases map to TRBD1. Trimming removed 4 bases from V and 9 bases from J; junction bases left unmatched: 6. Germline CDR1 and CDR2: MNHEY and SVGAGI. The CDR3 spans 15 residues. The CDR3 nucleotides are TGTGCCAGCAGTTCTGGGGGACAGGGGAGTTCACCCCTCCACTTT. It yields the protein CASSSGGQGSSPLHF.